The 28 T cell receptor beta chains listed next were all sequenced from one sample in a study of T cell responses to AZD1222 COVID-19 vaccine. Produced via immunoSEQ multiplex PCR; TCRdb's table is partial and in-frame only. This table has about 93,000 clones, 85% to 90% appearing once. Sequencing used peripheral blood, obtained on day 0 of MenACWY control vaccination. These receptors were obtained from an adult in good health.

This chain joins TRBV12-3 or TRBV12-4 and TRBJ1-1; TRBD1 matches 8 bases. The CDR3 contains 13 residues. J gave up 8 bases and V 6 bases, and 8 bases lay outside the gene matches. In nucleotides, the CDR3 is TGTGCCAGCAGGGAGGGGGGACAGGTCGAAGCTTTCTTT. Protein product: CASREGGQVEAFF.

The CDR3 loop reads CASSPTGGNQPQHF. The CDR3 nucleotides are TGTGCCAGCTCACCCACGGGGGGCAATCAGCCCCAGCATTTT. The J gene is TRBJ1-5, the V gene TRBV18; D is perhaps TRBD1 (5 bases). V dropped 3 bases and J dropped 2 bases, with 8 bases sitting between them. This CDR3 region has 14 residues. Germline CDR1 KGHSH, CDR2 LQKENI.

This rearrangement joins TRBV4-1 to TRBJ1-6, with D tentatively TRBD1 (6 bases). This CDR3 comprises 17 residues. From germline, CDR1 is MGHRA and CDR2 YSYEKL. The V gene lost 1 base and the J gene lost 8 bases, with 18 bases spanning the gap. In DNA form, the CDR3 reads TGCGCCAGCAGCCAAGCAGTGGGGGGCCCCTCGTATTCACCCCTCCACTTT. Encoded protein: CASSQAVGGPSYSPLHF.

This clone was detected only once. The V call is TRBV6-5, the J call TRBJ2-1; 7 nucleotides match TRBD2. CDR3 size: 15 residues. The germline V gene encodes CDR1 MNHEY and CDR2 SVGAGI. Trimming at V came to 5 bases and at J to 2 bases, leaving 6 bases not matched to a gene. CDR3 sequence: CASSPSGVTYNEQFF. The CDR3 DNA reads TGTGCCAGCAGTCCAAGCGGGGTTACCTACAATGAGCAGTTCTTC.

The chain combines TRBV19 with TRBJ2-7; D gene uncertain. V lost 9 bases and J 0 bases, leaving 18 bases between the germline ends. Germline lookup yields CDR1 LNHDA and CDR2 SQIVND (reference sequence). There are 15 residues in the CDR3. The DNA of the CDR3 is TGTGCCAGCACTAAGGCAGGCGGAAGCTCCTACGAGCAGTACTTC. As protein: CASTKAGGSSYEQYF.

V gene TRBV7-3 combines with J gene TRBJ2-3; no reliable D call. The CDR3 extends over 12 amino acids. V dropped 2 bases and J dropped 2 bases, with 2 bases sitting between them. The germline CDR1 and CDR2 sequences are SGHTA and FQGTGA. CDR3 in amino acids: CASSLSTDTQYF. CDR3 nucleotide sequence: TGTGCCAGCAGCTTATCCACAGATACGCAGTATTTT.

This chain connects TRBV19 to TRBJ2-2, with 10 bases fitting TRBD1. From germline, CDR1 is LNHDA and CDR2 SQIVND (reference sequence). The CDR3 covers 15 residues. Trimming took 7 bases from V and 2 from J; bases not matched to a gene: 4. CDR3 sequence: CASTQTGGNTGELFF. The DNA for the CDR3 is TGTGCCAGTACCCAGACAGGGGGCAACACCGGGGAGCTGTTTTTT.

The genes are TRBV4-1 and TRBJ2-2, with 7 nucleotides matching TRBD2. The germline V gene has CDR1 MGHRA and CDR2 YSYEKL. V shed 2 bases, J shed 0 bases, and the junction held 6 bases outside the gene matches. CDR3 length: 17 amino acids. DNA for the CDR3: TGCGCCAGCAGCCAATGGTCCGGGGGGTCGAACACCGGGGAGCTGTTTTTT. Residues: CASSQWSGGSNTGELFF.

This clone was seen just once. This sequence joins TRBV11-2 and TRBJ2-5, with D perhaps TRBD1 (6 bases). Per germline, CDR1 SGHAT and CDR2 FQNNGV. The CDR3 length is 14 residues. V gave up 5 bases and J gave up 1 base, with 11 bases separating them. Written as DNA, the CDR3 is TGTGCCAGCAGCGTTAACAGGGTCCAAGAGACCCAGTACTTC. Its protein is CASSVNRVQETQYF. The full variable domain, in which reference TRBV11-2 and TRBJ2-5 provide the parts outside the CDR3, is EAGVAQSPRYKIIEKRQSVAFWCNPISGHATLYWYQQILGQGPKLLIQFQNNGVVDDSQLPKDRFSAERLKGVDSTLKIQPAKLEDSAVYLCASSVNRVQETQYFGPGTRLLVL.

This chain uses TRBV5-1 with TRBJ2-7; a weak D match, TRBD1 (5 bases). Germline values: CDR1 SGHRS, CDR2 YFSETQ. V was cut by 7 bases and J by 5 bases, with 19 bases left in between. The CDR3 sequence is 14 residues long. This CDR3 reads CASPPGAVDNEQYF. The CDR3 nucleotides read TGCGCCAGCCCTCCCGGAGCTGTGGACAACGAGCAGTACTTC.

V gene TRBV15 combines with J gene TRBJ1-1, with D possibly matching TRBD1 (6 bases). The CDR3 has 15 residues. Germline-derived CDR1 and CDR2 are LNHNV and YYDKDF (reference sequence). The ends were cut back, 3 bases at V and 2 bases at J, with 13 bases in the middle. CDR3 nucleotide sequence: TGTGCCACCAGCAGGTACAGGGAACCAAACACTGAAGCTTTCTTT. Amino acid sequence: CATSRYREPNTEAFF.

CDR3: CASSKEAGPMNTEAFF. The CDR3 coding sequence is TGTGCCAGCAGCAAAGAGGCAGGTCCCATGAACACTGAAGCTTTCTTT. The rearrangement links TRBV21-1 to TRBJ1-1; the table's D call, TRBD1, has no DNA check behind it. TRBV21-1 is a known pseudogene. There are 16 residues in the CDR3.

The chain has TRBV29-1 and TRBJ2-1; possibly TRBD1 or TRBD2 for D (5 bases each). Germline V gives CDR1 SQVTM, CDR2 ANQGSEA. The CDR3 consists of 13 residues. V was clipped by 3 bases and J by 8 bases, with 14 bases between them. CDR3 DNA: TGCAGCGTTGACGGGGACCTTCTGCATGAGCAGTTCTTC. Amino acids: CSVDGDLLHEQFF.

The V call is TRBV3-1 (or the pseudogene TRBV3-2), the J call TRBJ1-2; D is undetermined. Germline-derived CDR1 and CDR2 are LGHDT and YNNKEL (reference sequence). V was trimmed by 0 bases and J by 4 bases, leaving 9 bases between them. CDR3 length equals 14 residues. This chain's CDR3 is CASSQEHSPYGYTF. The CDR3 DNA reads TGTGCCAGCAGCCAAGAACACAGCCCCTATGGCTACACCTTC.

The gene calls are TRBV6-5 and TRBJ1-6; 7 bases align to TRBD1. Germline V gene data show CDR1 as MNHEY and CDR2 as SVGAGI. J gave up 5 bases and V 6 bases, and 7 bases lay outside the gene matches. CDR3 length: 15 amino acids. The DNA of the CDR3 is TGTGCCAGCAGCCCCACAGGGGTGGATAATTCACCCCTCCACTTT. Translating it yields CASSPTGVDNSPLHF.

The rearrangement joins TRBV4-2 to TRBJ1-5; 7 bases match TRBD1. The trim removed 4 bases at V and 7 bases at J, leaving 10 bases unmatched. Germline assignment: CDR1 LGHNA and CDR2 YNFKEQ. This CDR3 comprises 15 residues. The CDR3 protein is CASSRDREGRQPQHF. DNA of the CDR3: TGTGCCAGCAGCCGCGACAGGGAGGGTAGACAGCCCCAGCATTTT.

This clone was picked up a small number of times. The V call is TRBV4-1, the J call TRBJ2-3; D gene uncertain. The V and J ends lost 5 bases and 2 bases respectively, with 11 bases between them. This CDR3 spans 14 amino acids. Germline CDR1 reads MGHRA; CDR2 reads YSYEKL. In nucleotides, the CDR3 is TGCGCCAGCAGCAGTAGGGTTCCCACAGATACGCAGTATTTT. Translating gives CASSSRVPTDTQYF.

The genes are TRBV6-5 and TRBJ2-3; D not resolved. V shed 2 bases and J shed 0 bases, with 3 bases lying between them. This CDR3 has 13 amino acids. The germline V gene encodes CDR1 MNHEY and CDR2 SVGAGI. Here the CDR3 DNA reads TGTGCCAGCAGTTACCTGAGCACAGATACGCAGTATTTT. Encoded protein: CASSYLSTDTQYF.

This clone was recorded once. V and J are TRBV10-3 and TRBJ1-1; possible D gene TRBD1, 5 bases. CDR1 and CDR2 from the germline V gene are ENHRY and SYGVKD. This CDR3 contains 13 residues. V lost 4 bases and J lost 0, with 6 bases in between. CDR3 coding DNA: TGTGCCATCAGTGGACAGCTGAACACTGAAGCTTTCTTT. Its protein is CAISGQLNTEAFF.

CDR3 DNA sequence: TGCGCCAGCAGCTTGCAGGACAGGGGCTACGAGCAGTACTTC. It translates to CASSLQDRGYEQYF. V and J are TRBV4-1 and TRBJ2-7; 9 bases line up with TRBD1. Germline V gene data show CDR1 as MGHRA and CDR2 as YSYEKL. This CDR3 comprises 14 residues. With V trimmed by 5 bases and J by 3 bases, 5 bases remained unmatched.

The chain carries TRBV6-6 and TRBJ1-1; D is undetermined. CDR3 length: 14 amino acids. CDR1 is MNHNY and CDR2 is SVGAGI in the germline V gene (reference sequence). With 7 bases removed from V and 3 bases from J, the gap between germline ends came to 15 bases. CDR3 amino acids: CASTLPAGYTEAFF. As DNA, the CDR3 is TGTGCCAGCACCCTACCCGCGGGGTACACTGAAGCTTTCTTT.

In its sample, this clone was seen once. The chain couples TRBV30 to TRBJ1-4, with D possibly being TRBD1 (6 bases). CDR1 is GTSNPN, CDR2 SVGIG, per germline (reference sequence). V was shortened by 0 bases and J by 10 bases, with 15 bases between the two germline ends. The CDR3 covers 14 residues. CDR3 in DNA: TGTGCCTGGAGTGTAAGGGGGTTGTACGGAAAACTGTTTTTT. Protein product: CAWSVRGLYGKLFF.

The chain is built from TRBV2 and TRBJ2-7, with unresolved D. V was clipped by 5 bases and J by 6 bases, with 11 bases between them. Germline assignment: CDR1 SNHLY and CDR2 FYNNEI. The CDR3 runs to 12 residues. The CDR3 coding sequence is TGTGCCAGCAGTCTCAGAGTGAGCGAGCAGTACTTC. This translates into CASSLRVSEQYF.

The sample holds a few counts of this clone. The J gene is TRBJ2-3, the V gene TRBV9; the match to TRBD2 covers 13 bases. The trim removed 0 bases at V and 4 bases at J, leaving 8 bases unmatched. The CDR3 runs 18 residues. Germline V gene sequence: CDR1 SGDLS, CDR2 YYNGEE. The CDR3 sequence: CASSVELGLAGSADTQYF. CDR3 coding DNA: TGTGCCAGCAGCGTAGAATTGGGACTAGCGGGGTCCGCAGATACGCAGTATTTT.

The chain uses TRBV4-3 and TRBJ1-6, with D hard to call. From germline, CDR1 is LGHNA and CDR2 YSLEER. V gave up 1 base and J gave up 7 bases, with 5 bases separating them. The CDR3 has 13 amino acids. This CDR3 reads CASSQVINSPLHF. DNA of the CDR3: TGCGCCAGCAGCCAAGTAATAAATTCACCCCTCCACTTT.

The CDR3 region is CASSFTAGLGTEAFF. For the CDR3, the DNA is TGTGCCAGCAGTTTTACCGCAGGGTTGGGCACTGAAGCTTTCTTT. This rearrangement joins TRBV6-2 or TRBV6-3 to TRBJ1-1; D might be TRBD1 (5 bases). In germline, CDR1 is MNHEY, CDR2 SVGEGT. This CDR3 comprises 15 residues. V dropped 4 bases and J dropped 4 bases, with 16 bases sitting between them.

The rearrangement uses TRBV10-3 and TRBJ1-6; D is possibly TRBD1 (6 bases). Germline CDR1 ENHRY, CDR2 SYGVKD. V gave up 5 bases and J gave up 8 bases, with 13 bases separating them. This CDR3 comprises 14 residues. The CDR3 spells CAISTARGDSPLHF. CDR3 DNA: TGTGCCATCAGTACCGCAAGGGGGGATTCACCCCTCCACTTT.

The rearrangement links TRBV11-3 to TRBJ1-2; D not certain. CDR3 length: 13 amino acids. Per the germline V gene, CDR1 is SGHNT and CDR2 is YENEEA. V shed 0 bases and J shed 2 bases, with 4 bases lying between them. The CDR3 DNA reads as TGTGCCAGCAGCTTAGAGATCAACTATGGCTACACCTTC. Translation: CASSLEINYGYTF.